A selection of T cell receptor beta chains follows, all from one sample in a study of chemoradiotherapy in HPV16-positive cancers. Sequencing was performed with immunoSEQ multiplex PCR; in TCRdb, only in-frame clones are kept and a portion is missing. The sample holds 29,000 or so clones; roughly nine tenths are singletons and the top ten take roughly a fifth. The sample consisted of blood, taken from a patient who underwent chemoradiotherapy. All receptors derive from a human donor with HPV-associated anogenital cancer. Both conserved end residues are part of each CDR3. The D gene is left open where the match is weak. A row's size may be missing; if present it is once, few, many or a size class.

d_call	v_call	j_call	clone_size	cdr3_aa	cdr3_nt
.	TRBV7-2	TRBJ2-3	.	CASSAFGDTQYF	TGTGCCAGCAGCGCATTTGGAGATACGCAGTATTTT
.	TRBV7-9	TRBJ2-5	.	CASSQETGWRETQYF	TGTGCCAGCAGCCAAGAGACGGGCTGGAGAGAGACCCAGTACTTC
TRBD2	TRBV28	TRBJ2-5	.	CASSSPGRRGARETQYF	TGTGCCAGCAGTTCCCCCGGGCGGCGGGGGGCAAGAGAGACCCAGTACTTC
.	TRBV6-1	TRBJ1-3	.	CATFSSGNTIYF	TGTGCCACCTTCTCCTCTGGAAACACCATATATTTT
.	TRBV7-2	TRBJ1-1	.	CASSLKLGEATEAFF	TGTGCCAGCAGCTTAAAGCTCGGGGAGGCGACTGAAGCTTTCTTT
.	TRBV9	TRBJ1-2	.	CASSARQTNYGYTF	TGTGCCAGCAGCGCCCGCCAAACTAACTATGGCTACACCTTC
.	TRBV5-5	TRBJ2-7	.	CASSWPGNEQYF	TGTGCCAGCAGCTGGCCAGGGAACGAGCAGTACTTC
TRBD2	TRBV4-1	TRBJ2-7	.	CASSPLGLAGGPNAYEQYF	TGCGCCAGCAGCCCCCTGGGACTAGCGGGAGGGCCAAACGCCTACGAGCAGTACTTC
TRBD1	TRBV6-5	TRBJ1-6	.	CASSPGGTVYSPLHF	TGTGCCAGCAGTCCCGGTGGGACAGTGTATTCACCCCTCCACTTT
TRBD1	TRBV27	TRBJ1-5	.	CASSPRDRGNQPQHF	TGTGCCAGCAGTCCCCGGGACAGGGGTAACCAGCCCCAGCATTTT
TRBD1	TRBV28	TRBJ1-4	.	CASTTPPGTGGRLFF	TGTGCCAGCACCACCCCTCCCGGGACAGGGGGTAGACTGTTTTTT
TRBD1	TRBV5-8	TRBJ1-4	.	CATRSSGGDEKLFF	TGTGCCACCAGAAGCTCAGGGGGCGATGAAAAACTGTTTTTT
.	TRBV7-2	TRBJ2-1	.	CASSLGEGSGGRNEQFF	TGTGCCAGCAGCTTAGGTGAGGGTAGCGGAGGAAGGAATGAGCAGTTCTTC
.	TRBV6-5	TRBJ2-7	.	CASSYSSGSIDEQYF	TGTGCCAGCAGTTACTCGAGCGGGTCGATCGACGAGCAGTACTTC
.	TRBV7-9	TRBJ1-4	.	CASSLRGAREKLFF	TGTGCCAGCAGCTTAAGGGGGGCGCGTGAAAAACTGTTTTTT
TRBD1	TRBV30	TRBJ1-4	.	CAWSGDRGQIFF	TGTGCCTGGAGTGGCGACAGGGGGCAAATTTTTTTT
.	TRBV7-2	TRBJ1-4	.	CASSLDMANEKLFF	TGTGCCAGCAGCTTAGATATGGCTAATGAAAAACTGTTTTTT
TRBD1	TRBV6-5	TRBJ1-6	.	CASRGTGPGPLHF	TGTGCCAGCAGAGGGACAGGGCCCGGACCCCTCCACTTT
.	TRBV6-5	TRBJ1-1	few	CASSLGGGHTEAFF	TGTGCCAGCAGTTTGGGGGGAGGACACACTGAAGCTTTCTTT